One sample yielded the 30 T cell receptor beta chains listed below, sequenced in a study of siplizumab effects on memory and regulatory T cells. Here immunoSEQ multiplex PCR was the method, and the copy in TCRdb shows in-frame clones only, minus some. This table holds roughly 100,000 clones, over 85% found once. Input material: Tregs sorted from blood. Receptor source: a human donor in good health.

CDR3 region: CASSVGVSTDTQYF. DNA for the CDR3: TGTGCCAGCAGCGTCGGGGTGAGCACAGATACGCAGTATTTT. The chain combines TRBV9 with TRBJ2-3, with D possibly TRBD2 on 5 matching bases. The CDR3 has 14 residues. The ends were cut back, 2 bases at V and 0 bases at J, with 7 bases in the middle. CDR1 is SGDLS and CDR2 is YYNGEE in the germline V gene. Full variable domain (outside the CDR3, taken from reference TRBV9 and TRBJ2-3): DSGVTQTPKHLITATGQRVTLRCSPRSGDLSVYWYQQSLDQGLQFLIQYYNGEERAKGNILERFSAQQFPDLHSELNLSSLELGDSALYFCASSVGVSTDTQYFGPGTRLTVL.

This chain links TRBV4-1 with TRBJ1-1, with D unclear. CDR1 and CDR2 (germline): MGHRA, YSYEKL. There are 18 residues in the CDR3. Trimming cost V 1 base and J 0 bases, with 18 bases left between them. The CDR3 here is CASSQGPGRMNMNTEAFF. CDR3 DNA sequence: TGCGCCAGCAGCCAAGGGCCCGGACGGATGAACATGAACACTGAAGCTTTCTTT.

The genes are TRBV4-1 and TRBJ2-2; 7 bases line up with TRBD1. The CDR3 length is 15 residues. Per germline, CDR1 MGHRA and CDR2 YSYEKL. The V gene end was trimmed by 3 bases and the J gene end by 3 bases; junction bases not matched to a gene: 4. Here the CDR3 reads CASSQTGSYTGELFF. The CDR3 DNA is TGCGCCAGCAGCCAGACAGGGTCGTACACCGGGGAGCTGTTTTTT.

V gene TRBV5-1 combines with J gene TRBJ1-1, with D unresolved. The CDR3 extends over 15 amino acids. Trimming left V 0 bases short and J 0 bases short, with 9 bases between. Looked up from germline, CDR1 is SGHRS and CDR2 is YFSETQ. This CDR3 is CASSLVGWMNTEAFF. In DNA form, the CDR3 reads TGCGCCAGCAGCTTGGTAGGATGGATGAACACTGAAGCTTTCTTT.

The chain joins TRBV5-1 to TRBJ2-2, with unresolved D. Trimming stripped 0 bases from V and 8 bases from J, with 11 bases between. CDR1 is SGHRS and CDR2 is YFSETQ in the germline V gene. This CDR3 comprises 14 residues. The CDR3 is CASSLGPNRGELFF. DNA of the CDR3: TGCGCCAGCAGCTTGGGACCGAACCGGGGGGAGCTGTTTTTT.

The genes are TRBV5-1 and TRBJ2-2; D unclear. The CDR3 runs 16 residues. CDR1 is SGHRS, CDR2 YFSETQ, per germline. Trimming shortened V by 1 base and J by 0 bases, and 10 bases separated the two germline ends. In nucleotides, the CDR3 is TGCGCCAGCAGCTTGTTTCGACACACGAACACCGGGGAGCTGTTTTTT. It translates to CASSLFRHTNTGELFF.

The gene calls are TRBV4-2 and TRBJ1-2; 8 positions agree with TRBD1. CDR1 and CDR2 from the germline V gene are LGHNA and YNFKEQ. This CDR3 has 15 residues. Trimming at V came to 4 bases and at J to 4 bases, leaving 8 bases not matched to a gene. The DNA of the CDR3 is TGTGCCAGCAGCCCCAGGGGGCGGGGCTCCTATGGCTACACCTTC. Protein: CASSPRGRGSYGYTF.

The chain joins TRBV18 to TRBJ2-7; possible D gene TRBD2, 6 bases. Trimming shortened V by 0 bases and J by 4 bases, and 13 bases separated the two germline ends. Germline values: CDR1 KGHSH, CDR2 LQKENI. The CDR3 is 15 amino acids. The CDR3 bases are TGTGCCAGCTCACCACCGGGGCGGGATGATTACGAGCAGTACTTC. Translation gives CASSPPGRDDYEQYF.

The chain has TRBV30 and TRBJ1-3; the D gene is possibly TRBD1 (5 bases). The CDR3 spans 15 residues. The V gene lost 2 bases and the J gene lost 4 bases, with 15 bases spanning the gap. The germline gives CDR1 GTSNPN, CDR2 SVGIG (reference sequence). The CDR3 reads CAWSNGPGSGNTIYF. The CDR3 DNA is TGTGCCTGGAGTAACGGGCCAGGGTCGGGAAACACCATATATTTT.

The chain combines TRBV4-2 with TRBJ1-1, with D hard to call. The CDR3 contains 14 residues. Germline-derived CDR1 and CDR2 are LGHNA and YNFKEQ. V dropped 0 bases and J dropped 1 base, with 6 bases sitting between them. The CDR3 DNA sequence: TGTGCCAGCAGCCAAGAACGGCGGAACACTGAAGCTTTCTTT. Translated, it gives CASSQERRNTEAFF.

V and J are TRBV27 and TRBJ2-7, with D unresolved. The CDR3 length is 15 residues. The germline gives CDR1 MNHEY, CDR2 SMNVEV (reference sequence). V lost 3 bases and J 2 bases, leaving 14 bases between the germline ends. CDR3 coding DNA: TGTGCCAGCAGTTTTGCAGGTCTTGGGGCCTACGAGCAGTACTTC. It encodes CASSFAGLGAYEQYF.

The V call is TRBV13, the J call TRBJ2-3; 8 bases are shared with TRBD2. CDR3 length equals 16 residues. Germline V gives CDR1 PRHDT, CDR2 FYEKMQ (reference sequence). V shed 4 bases, J shed 0 bases, and the junction held 6 bases outside the gene matches. CDR3: CASSSTRGASTDTQYF. The CDR3 coding sequence is TGTGCCAGCAGCTCCACGCGGGGGGCCAGCACAGATACGCAGTATTTT.

The chain carries TRBV6-5 and TRBJ2-3; tentative D call: TRBD2 (6 bases). Germline-derived CDR1 and CDR2 are MNHEY and SVGAGI. CDR3 length: 13 residues. Trimming removed 10 bases from V and 1 base from J, with 12 bases in between. CDR3 nucleotides: TGTGCCAAGAAGAGACTAGGCACAGATACGCAGTATTTT. Translation gives CAKKRLGTDTQYF.

The rearrangement uses TRBV29-1 and TRBJ1-1; perhaps TRBD1 as D (6 bases). Germline-derived CDR1 and CDR2 are SQVTM and ANQGSEA. The CDR3 extends over 10 amino acids. Deletions cut 2 bases from V and 11 bases from J, with 9 bases between. In DNA form, the CDR3 reads TGCAGCGTTGAAAAGGGGGAGGCTTTCTTT. Translated: CSVEKGEAFF.

The CDR3 sequence is CASSLASGGSGEQFF. For the CDR3, the DNA is TGTGCCAGCAGCTTAGCCTCTGGAGGGTCTGGCGAGCAGTTCTTC. This chain uses TRBV7-6 with TRBJ2-1; TRBD2 is a possible D gene (6 bases). Germline values: CDR1 SGHVS, CDR2 FNYEAQ. V was cut by 0 bases and J by 10 bases, with 16 bases left in between. CDR3 length equals 15 residues.

The chain recombines TRBV10-3 with TRBJ2-3, with 8 positions matching TRBD2. The trim removed 10 bases at V and 1 base at J, leaving 7 bases unmatched. From germline, CDR1 is ENHRY and CDR2 SYGVKD. This CDR3 spans 14 amino acids. DNA for the CDR3: TGTGCCACCTCTAGCGGGTTCGGCACAGATACGCAGTATTTT. Amino acids: CATSSGFGTDTQYF.

This clone was observed a single time. The rearrangement links TRBV18 to TRBJ2-3; D is perhaps TRBD1 or TRBD2 (5 bases each). Germline V gene lookup returns CDR1 KGHSH and CDR2 LQKENI. V was clipped by 3 bases and J by 6 bases, with 19 bases between them. CDR3 length: 16 residues. In DNA, the CDR3 is TGTGCCAGCTCACCTCCTAGGGGATCCGCGGGCGATACGCAGTATTTT. This encodes CASSPPRGSAGDTQYF.

The chain recombines TRBV5-1 with TRBJ1-1, with 8 bases fitting TRBD1. The junction had 6 bases not matched to a gene; V was cut back by 4 bases and J by 4 bases. Germline V gene lookup returns CDR1 SGHRS and CDR2 YFSETQ. This CDR3 spans 14 amino acids. CDR3 in DNA: TGCGCCAGCAGCCACGACAGGGGAGGCACTGAAGCTTTCTTT. Protein product: CASSHDRGGTEAFF.

The chain has TRBV4-1 and TRBJ2-2; the match to TRBD1 covers 7 bases. V shed 5 bases and J 5 bases; nucleotides not matched to a gene: 8. CDR3 length equals 15 residues. Germline V gene data show CDR1 as MGHRA and CDR2 as YSYEKL. The DNA for the CDR3 is TGCGCCAGCAGCACCTACAGGGGTGGGACCGGGGAGCTGTTTTTT. This gives the protein CASSTYRGGTGELFF.

The rearrangement links TRBV6-5 to TRBJ2-2, with TRBD1 matching over 8 bases. Germline assignment: CDR1 MNHEY and CDR2 SVGAGI. J gave up 6 bases and V 7 bases, and 10 bases lay outside the gene matches. The CDR3 has 15 amino acids. The CDR3 region is CASTPQGVGAGELFF. The CDR3 DNA reads TGTGCCAGCACCCCACAGGGGGTGGGCGCCGGGGAGCTGTTTTTT.

The chain uses TRBV25-1 and TRBJ2-2; a weak D match, TRBD2 (6 bases). Germline V CDR1 and CDR2: MGHDK, SYGVNS. The CDR3 contains 12 residues. V was clipped by 7 bases and J by 7 bases, with 10 bases between them. In nucleotides, the CDR3 is TGTGCCAGCAAACTAGCTTTCGGGGAGCTGTTTTTT. It codes for CASKLAFGELFF.

The chain joins TRBV27 to TRBJ1-2; 9 bases are a match to TRBD1. The germline CDR1 and CDR2 sequences are MNHEY and SMNVEV (reference sequence). The CDR3 covers 14 residues. The junction had 10 bases not matched to a gene; V was cut back by 6 bases and J by 8 bases. CDR3 sequence: CASSLTGGSSGYTF. The CDR3 nucleotides are TGTGCCAGCAGCCTGACAGGGGGGTCGAGCGGCTACACCTTC.

J is TRBJ2-3 and V is TRBV7-9, with 8 bases lining up with TRBD2. The germline V gene has CDR1 SEHNR and CDR2 FQNEAQ (reference sequence). V lost 11 bases to trimming and J lost 1 base; unmatched junction nucleotides: 8. CDR3 size: 14 residues. CDR3 DNA: TGTGCCGGGGGTACTAGCGGTGGCACAGATACGCAGTATTTT. The encoded protein is CAGGTSGGTDTQYF.

This clone has just one count. The chain employs TRBV6-1 and TRBJ1-3; TRBD1 is a possible D gene (5 bases). Germline loops: CDR1 MNHNS, CDR2 SASEGT. This CDR3 has 17 residues. V was cut by 2 bases and J by 4 bases, with 18 bases left in between. The CDR3 DNA sequence: TGTGCCAGCAGTGAAAGGGTCCGGGGGGGACTCGGAAACACCATATATTTT. It yields the protein CASSERVRGGLGNTIYF.

The chain combines TRBV5-1 with TRBJ1-1; 9 bases map to TRBD1. Germline V gene sequence: CDR1 SGHRS, CDR2 YFSETQ. With 8 bases clipped from V and 8 bases from J, the junction kept 10 bases outside the gene matches. There are 13 residues in the CDR3. CDR3 amino acids: CASLQGQGSEAFF. The CDR3 region has the DNA TGCGCCAGTCTACAGGGACAGGGTAGCGAAGCTTTCTTT.

The V gene is TRBV19, the J gene TRBJ1-3; D may be TRBD1 (5 bases). Trimming shortened V by 9 bases and J by 0 bases, and 9 bases separated the two germline ends. The CDR3 has 13 residues. The germline CDR1 and CDR2 sequences are LNHDA and SQIVND (reference sequence). The CDR3 reads CASGGVSGNTIYF. The CDR3 coding sequence is TGTGCCAGCGGGGGAGTCTCTGGAAACACCATATATTTT.

This clone was counted between two and nine times. The genes are TRBV28 and TRBJ1-6; TRBD1 might be the D (5 bases). Germline lookup yields CDR1 MDHEN and CDR2 SYDVKM. The V end lost 6 bases, the J end lost 9 bases, and 15 bases lay between the germline ends. This CDR3 comprises 14 residues. The CDR3 reads CASRRGGEGSPLHF. The CDR3 DNA reads as TGTGCCAGCAGGCGCGGGGGTGAAGGTTCACCCCTCCACTTT.

The chain carries TRBV7-2 and TRBJ2-7; no firm D call. The germline CDR1 and CDR2 sequences are SGHTA and FQGNSA. V dropped 0 bases and J dropped 3 bases, with 6 bases sitting between them. The CDR3 loop spans 13 amino acids. The CDR3 DNA reads as TGTGCCAGCAGCTTAGCGCGTGTCTACGAGCAGTACTTC. Protein sequence: CASSLARVYEQYF.

The rearrangement uses TRBV5-8 and TRBJ2-5, with D maybe TRBD2 (5 bases). Germline CDR1 is SGHTS and CDR2 is YDEGEE. Trimming cost V 5 bases and J 5 bases, with 10 bases left between them. The CDR3 sequence is 12 residues long. The CDR3 loop reads CASSPGWETQYF. The CDR3 coding sequence is TGTGCCAGCAGTCCGGGGTGGGAGACCCAGTACTTC.

The chain combines TRBV11-2 with TRBJ1-2; tentatively, D is TRBD1 (6 bases). The CDR3 totals 15 residues. Trimming shortened V by 2 bases and J by 0 bases, and 10 bases separated the two germline ends. Per germline, CDR1 SGHAT and CDR2 FQNNGV. The CDR3 region has the DNA TGTGCCAGCAGCTTACGGACAGCCTCTAACTATGGCTACACCTTC. Its protein product is CASSLRTASNYGYTF.